This is a list of T cell receptor beta chains from one sample in a study of identical twins. Each CDR3 protein gets one entry after TCRdb re-called the 5' RACE reads with MiXCR. Here the sample spans approximately 630,000 distinct CDR3 sequences, just over 7% being singletons. These records were also assigned to another study, of yellow fever vaccine responses in identical twins.

Sequenced material: PBMCs. The receptors were sampled from a woman between 18 and 29 years old in good health. The CDR3 runs from the conserved cysteine through the conserved F or W. Each record gives: CDR3 length, clone size, V gene, J gene, D gene, CDR3 protein, CDR3 DNA. The D gene is left open where the match is weak. A row's size may be missing; if present it is once, few, many or a size class.

>13|-|TRBV28|TRBJ2-7|TRBD2
CATTAGGAYEQYF
TGTGCCACCACAGCGGGAGGGGCCTACGAGCAGTACTTC
>16|-|TRBV3-1|TRBJ2-5|TRBD2
CASSQNSGRLSETQYF
TGTGCCAGCAGCCAAAATAGCGGGAGATTGTCGGAGACCCAGTACTTC
>15|many|TRBV12-3/TRBV12-4|TRBJ1-2|-
CASRAPGFTNYGYTF
TGTGCCAGCAGAGCCCCGGGTTTTACTAACTATGGCTACACCTTC
>18|many|TRBV12-3/TRBV12-4|TRBJ1-1|-
CASSPWLRENPLNTEAFF
TGTGCCAGCAGTCCATGGTTGAGAGAAAACCCCCTGAACACTGAAGCTTTCTTT
>14|few|TRBV20-1|TRBJ2-1|-
CSARDFAPTNEQFF
TGCAGTGCTAGAGATTTTGCGCCTACTAATGAGCAGTTCTTC
>14|many|TRBV28|TRBJ1-1|-
CASSRSSNRREAFF
TGTGCCAGCAGCCGGTCCTCGAACAGGCGGGAAGCTTTCTTT
>12|-|TRBV20-1|TRBJ1-5|-
CSATPSNQPQHF
TGCAGTGCCACCCCTAGCAATCAGCCCCAGCATTTT
>13|-|TRBV28|TRBJ2-5|-
CASAFSGWETQYF
TGTGCCAGCGCCTTTTCCGGGTGGGAGACCCAGTACTTC
>14|many|TRBV19|TRBJ1-5|-
CASRGGFDNQPQHF
TGTGCCAGTAGAGGGGGTTTTGACAATCAGCCCCAGCATTTT
>19|-|TRBV29-1|TRBJ2-1|-
CSVARGVPGSGKSYNEQFF
TGCAGCGTCGCTAGGGGGGTCCCGGGGAGCGGAAAAAGCTACAATGAGCAGTTCTTC
>14|-|TRBV11-2|TRBJ2-5|TRBD2
CASSLPGLLETQYF
TGTGCCAGCAGCCTCCCGGGACTATTAGAGACCCAGTACTTC
>14|-|TRBV13|TRBJ1-1|TRBD1
CASSSAFRDSEAFF
TGTGCCAGCAGCTCCGCTTTCCGGGACAGTGAAGCTTTCTTT